What follows describes a single T cell receptor (beta chain). Its matching antigen is unknown. These data originate in a study of memory CD8 T cells in hepatitis C reinfection. About the study: Pre-reinfection sampling occurred 55 to 20 weeks ahead of detected reinfection.

Study-level findings and limits: Conclusions on public clonotypes and secondary clearance were not definitive with four or five donors.

Time point specified: pre-reinfection, 55 to 20 weeks before reinfection detection. TCR sequencing was done directly ex vivo on sorted cells, without expansion in vitro. Donors were people who inject drugs in the Montreal HEPCO cohort. Control naive CD8 T cells came from a couple of donors at all three reinfection time points. The CDR3 length is 16 residues. Trimming removed 5 bases from V and 7 bases from J, with 23 bases in between. Looked up from germline, CDR1 is KGHSH and CDR2 is LQKENI. Sequencing used immunoSEQ multiplex PCR; TCRdb keeps in-frame clones, though not all of them. Among tens of thousands of clones listed, under 90% were seen once.

The sequenced material came from naive CD8+ T cells sorted from blood. The rearrangement links TRBV18 to TRBJ1-1; a weak D match, TRBD1 (5 bases). This clonotype was sampled from a man between 18 and 29 years old with hepatitis C virus infection. Written as DNA, the CDR3 is TGTGCCAGCTCATCTCTTCCCCCCGGGACTGGGAATGAAGCTTTCTTT. It translates to CASSSLPPGTGNEAFF.